The 3 T cell receptor beta chains below all came from one sample that was sequenced in a study of technical replicates of blood from a few donors. The table came from immunoSEQ multiplex PCR; TCRdb's copy has only in-frame clones and leaves some out. Here the sample spans 85,000 to 100,000 clones, approximately 95% being singletons. Sequenced sample: T cells isolated from PBMCs. These receptors came from a human donor in good health.

The J gene is TRBJ2-3, the V gene TRBV7-9, with D hard to call. V lost 2 bases to trimming and J lost 5 bases, with 8 bases between them. Germline V gene lookup returns CDR1 SEHNR and CDR2 FQNEAQ (reference sequence). The CDR3 has 13 residues. The CDR3: CASSLYTQDTQYF. In nucleotides, the CDR3 is TGTGCCAGCAGCTTATACACCCAAGATACGCAGTATTTT.

This chain connects TRBV5-8 to TRBJ2-2, with D perhaps matching TRBD1 (6 bases). V was clipped by 0 bases and J by 6 bases, with 15 bases between them. CDR3 length equals 16 residues. Per the germline V gene, CDR1 is SGHTS and CDR2 is YDEGEE. The CDR3 loop is CASSLGVGGVAGELFF. CDR3 nucleotide sequence: TGTGCCAGCAGCTTGGGGGTTGGGGGCGTCGCCGGGGAGCTGTTTTTT.

The V gene is TRBV7-9, the J gene TRBJ1-1; TRBD1 is a possible D gene (5 bases). Trimming took off 1 base at V and 5 bases at J, with 11 bases between the two ends. This CDR3 comprises 14 residues. Germline CDR1 SEHNR, CDR2 FQNEAQ (reference sequence). The CDR3 region is CASSLGGGRTEAFF. As DNA, the CDR3 is TGTGCCAGCAGCTTAGGGGGGGGAAGGACTGAAGCTTTCTTT.